This T cell receptor beta chain came from a study of CD8 T cells in Susac syndrome. The germline V gene has CDR1 SGDLS and CDR2 YYNGEE. The V and J ends lost 1 base and 6 bases, in that order; junction bases with no gene match: 5. The CDR3 spans 15 residues. Reverse transcription used about 0.45 to 1 ug RNA and random hexamers. Multiplex immunoSEQ PCR targeted 54 Vbeta and 13 Jbeta TCR beta segments. One entry per CDR3 protein results from TCRdb running MiXCR on the immunoSEQ multiplex PCR reads. The repertoire holds around 170,000 distinct CDR3 sequences, roughly 95% seen once, with around 0.12% in the top ten. Sequencing of TCR beta drew on CD8+ and CD4+ T cells from blood.

The sample was CD4+ T cells from PBMCs. The TCR sequence derives from a human donor with Susac syndrome. V usage is TRBV9 and J usage is TRBJ2-1; 9 bases map to TRBD2. CDR3 protein: CASSVSSSGTNEQFF. The CDR3 DNA follows: TGTGCCAGCAGCGTATCGTCTAGCGGGACCAATGAGCAGTTCTTC.